These T cell receptor beta chains were read from a single sample in a study of T cell repertoires in cytomegalovirus infection. TCRdb re-called the reads through MiXCR, storing one row per CDR3 protein. The sample records 150,000 to 200,000 distinct CDR3 sequences, 17% being singletons. The sample consisted of CD8+ T cells from PBMCs. The receptors here all came from a human donor in good health (CMV status not recorded). Some clones in this sample may be carry-over from other donors' samples. Both conserved end residues are part of each CDR3. The D gene is left open where the match is weak. Only part of the rows carry a size: once, few, many, or a class if the clone is expanded.

CDR3 DNA,CDR3 protein,clone size,J gene,V gene,D gene
TGTGCCAGCAGTCCTGGACAGGGGCCCGACTACGAGCAGTACTTC,CASSPGQGPDYEQYF,few,TRBJ2-7,TRBV27,TRBD1
TGTGCCAGCAGTTTCGGGACAGCGAACACTGAAGCTTTCTTT,CASSFGTANTEAFF,.,TRBJ1-1,TRBV12-3/TRBV12-4,TRBD1
TGTGCCAGCAACTTCGGACATAACTATGGCTACACCTTC,CASNFGHNYGYTF,.,TRBJ1-2,TRBV28,.
TGTGCCAGCACCGATAGGGCGGGGGGGCCCGGGGAGCTGTTTTTT,CASTDRAGGPGELFF,.,TRBJ2-2,TRBV7-3,TRBD2
TGTGCCAGCAGTCATACAGGGAGCAATCAGCCCCAGCATTTT,CASSHTGSNQPQHF,few,TRBJ1-5,TRBV12-3/TRBV12-4,.
TGTGCCAGCAGCTTCCTCGCGGGACAAGAGACCCAGTACTTC,CASSFLAGQETQYF,.,TRBJ2-5,TRBV7-2,.
TGCAGTGCTTGGGGCACTGAAGCTTTCTTT,CSAWGTEAFF,.,TRBJ1-1,TRBV20-1,.
TGTGCCAGCAGCCCGGGACAGGGAAGGAGGGATGGCTACACCTTC,CASSPGQGRRDGYTF,.,TRBJ1-2,TRBV7-9,TRBD1
TGCAGTGCTAGGATGACTAGCGGGGTTACTAGCACAGATACGCAGTATTTT,CSARMTSGVTSTDTQYF,few,TRBJ2-3,TRBV20-1,TRBD2
TGTGCCAGCAGCTGGGACAGGGGGCCGAACACTGAAGCTTTCTTT,CASSWDRGPNTEAFF,many,TRBJ1-1,TRBV7-9,TRBD1
TGTGCCAGCAGTTACCTCAGGAAGACTGAAGCTTTCTTT,CASSYLRKTEAFF,.,TRBJ1-1,TRBV6-2/TRBV6-3,.